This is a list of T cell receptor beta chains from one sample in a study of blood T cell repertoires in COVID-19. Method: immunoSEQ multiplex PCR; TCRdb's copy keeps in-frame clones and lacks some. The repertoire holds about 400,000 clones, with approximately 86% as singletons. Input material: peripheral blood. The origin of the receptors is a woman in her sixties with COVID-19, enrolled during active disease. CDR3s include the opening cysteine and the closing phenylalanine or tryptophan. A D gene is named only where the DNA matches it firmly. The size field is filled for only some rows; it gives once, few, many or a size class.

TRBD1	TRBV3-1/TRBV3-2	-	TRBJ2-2	TGTGCCAGCAGCCGATTCACAGGGGGCCGGACCGGGGAGCTGTTTTTT	CASSRFTGGRTGELFF
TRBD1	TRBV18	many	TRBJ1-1	TGTGCCAGCTCGACAGGGAAGAGTGAAGCTTTCTTT	CASSTGKSEAFF
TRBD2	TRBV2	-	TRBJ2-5	TGTGCCAGCAGGCAAAGCGGGGGGGCCCTTGAGACCCAGTACTTC	CASRQSGGALETQYF
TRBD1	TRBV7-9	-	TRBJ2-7	TGTGCCAGCAGCCCGCCCCGGGACAGATACGAGCAGTACTTC	CASSPPRDRYEQYF
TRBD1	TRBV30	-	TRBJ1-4	TGTGCCTGGGCTACGGACAGGGGGAACGAAAAACTGTTTTTT	CAWATDRGNEKLFF
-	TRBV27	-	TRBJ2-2	TGTGCCAGCAGTCCGAAAGTCTCGGGTACCGGGGAGCTGTTTTTT	CASSPKVSGTGELFF
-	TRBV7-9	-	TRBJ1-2	TGTGCCAGCAGCACACGAACCCGGGGGTCGGACTATGGCTACACCTTC	CASSTRTRGSDYGYTF
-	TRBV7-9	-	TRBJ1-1	TGTGCCAGCAGCTTAGGAGGGAGGGGCGGGACTGAAGCTTTCTTT	CASSLGGRGGTEAFF
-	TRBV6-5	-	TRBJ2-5	TGTGCCAGCAGTTACTCGCAATGGGGGCACTCGGAGACCCAGTACTTC	CASSYSQWGHSETQYF
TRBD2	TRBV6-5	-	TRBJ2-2	TGTGCCAGCAAACGGGCGGGGGGTACCGGGGAGCTGTTTTTT	CASKRAGGTGELFF
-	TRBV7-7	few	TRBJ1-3	TGTGCCAGCAGCTTAAATTCAATTGGGAGCTCTGGAAACACCATATATTTT	CASSLNSIGSSGNTIYF
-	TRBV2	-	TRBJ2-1	TGTGCCAGCAGCCAAACAGGGACGCTTTCCTACAATGAGCAGTTCTTC	CASSQTGTLSYNEQFF
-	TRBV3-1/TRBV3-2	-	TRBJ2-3	TGTGCCAGCAGACGCGGGTCCTCGGGTGGGGATACGCAGTATTTT	CASRRGSSGGDTQYF
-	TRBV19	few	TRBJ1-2	TGTGCCAGTAGTATAGGGTTTCAGGGGCCCTATGGCTACACCTTC	CASSIGFQGPYGYTF
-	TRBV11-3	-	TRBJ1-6	TGTGCCAGCAGCTTAGCCGGGCAGGGGAATTCACCCCTCCACTTT	CASSLAGQGNSPLHF
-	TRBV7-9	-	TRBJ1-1	TGTGCCAGCAGCTTAGCAGGGGACACTGAAGCTTTCTTT	CASSLAGDTEAFF
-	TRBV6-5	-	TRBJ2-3	TGTGCCAGCAGCGAGATTCCCCCGGCCCGGGGTACGCAGTATTTT	CASSEIPPARGTQYF
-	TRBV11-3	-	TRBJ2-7	TGTGCCAGCAGCTTTACCCCGCGTTCCGAGCAGTACTTC	CASSFTPRSEQYF
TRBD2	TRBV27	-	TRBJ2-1	TGTGCCAGCAGTTTCGGACTAGCGGGGGTCGGGGAGCAGTTCTTC	CASSFGLAGVGEQFF
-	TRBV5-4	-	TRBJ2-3	TGTGCCAGCAGTTACTCCGGGACATTCACAGATACGCAGTATTTT	CASSYSGTFTDTQYF
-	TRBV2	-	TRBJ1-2	TGTGCCAGCAGTGCCGAGACAGTTCACCTTAGGGACTATGGCTACACCTTC	CASSAETVHLRDYGYTF
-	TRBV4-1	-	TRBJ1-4	TGCGCCAGCAGCCGGTTGGGGGGAAATGAAAAACTGTTTTTT	CASSRLGGNEKLFF
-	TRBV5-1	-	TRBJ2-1	TGCGCCAGCAGCACGAAACCCTCTAGCTCCGGTTCTAATGAGCAGTTCTTC	CASSTKPSSSGSNEQFF
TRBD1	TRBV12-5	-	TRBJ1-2	TGTGCTAGTGGTTTGGGACAGGGGGTACCTGCGGGCTACACCTTC	CASGLGQGVPAGYTF
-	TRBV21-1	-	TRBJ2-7	TGTGCCAGCAGCAAAGAAGGAGGGGCAGGGAAGCCCTACGAGCAGTACTTC	CASSKEGGAGKPYEQYF
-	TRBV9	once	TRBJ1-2	TGTGCCAGCAGCCCTCGGGGCAGGGAGGGAGGCTACACCTTC	CASSPRGREGGYTF
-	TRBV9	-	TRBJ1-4	TGTGCCAGCAACCCCGGGCGGGCAACTAATGAAAAACTGTTTTTT	CASNPGRATNEKLFF
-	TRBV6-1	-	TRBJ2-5	TGTGCCAGCAGTGAATTAATTGCGACAGCTAGCCAAGAGACCCAGTACTTC	CASSELIATASQETQYF
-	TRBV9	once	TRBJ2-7	TGTGCCAGCAGCGTAGCGGGGGGCGCCTACTACGAGCAGTACTTC	CASSVAGGAYYEQYF
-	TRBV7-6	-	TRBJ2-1	TGTGCCAGCAGTTTCACAGGGTTCGACAATGAGCAGTTCTTC	CASSFTGFDNEQFF
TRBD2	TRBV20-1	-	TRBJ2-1	TGCAGTGCTAGTGGACTAGCGGGGATTGATGAGCAGTTCTTC	CSASGLAGIDEQFF
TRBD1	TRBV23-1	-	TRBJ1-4	TGCGCCAGCAGTCAGGGGGGACAGGGGACACTGTTTTTT	CASSQGGQGTLFF
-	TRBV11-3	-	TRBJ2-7	TGTGCCAGCAGCTTGGGACAAACCTACGAGCAGTACTTC	CASSLGQTYEQYF
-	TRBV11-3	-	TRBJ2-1	TGTGCCAGCACCAAGTTGGCAGGGATACACAATGAGCAGTTCTTC	CASTKLAGIHNEQFF
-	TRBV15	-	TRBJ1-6	TGTGCCACCAGCGAGAGGGGGAGCTCCTATAATTCACCCCTCCACTTT	CATSERGSSYNSPLHF
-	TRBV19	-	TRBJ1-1	TGTGCCAGTAGTATTCGAGAGAATACTGAAGCTTTCTTT	CASSIRENTEAFF
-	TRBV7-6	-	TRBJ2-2	TGTGCCAGCAGCTTACTCGGACATCCGAACACCGGGGAGCTGTTTTTT	CASSLLGHPNTGELFF
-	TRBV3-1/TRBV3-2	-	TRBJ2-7	TGTGCCAGCAGCTCCCAGGTAACCTACGAGCAGTACTTC	CASSSQVTYEQYF
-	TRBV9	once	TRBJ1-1	TGTGCCAGCAGCGTAGATATGCAGGGCACTGAAGCTTTCTTT	CASSVDMQGTEAFF
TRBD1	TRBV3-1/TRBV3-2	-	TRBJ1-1	TGTGCCAGCAGCTATCGACAGGGTGCCTCTAGAGCTTTCTTT	CASSYRQGASRAFF
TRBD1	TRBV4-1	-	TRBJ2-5	TGCGCCAGCAGCCAGACAGGGGGTCTGGAGACCCAGTACTTC	CASSQTGGLETQYF
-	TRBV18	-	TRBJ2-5	TGTGCCAGCTCACCGAAAGGGGGCCAAGAGACCCAGTACTTC	CASSPKGGQETQYF
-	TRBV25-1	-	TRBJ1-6	TGTGCCAGCAGTTGGCGGCTGAATTCACCCCTCCACTTT	CASSWRLNSPLHF
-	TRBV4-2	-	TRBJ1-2	TGTGCCAGCAGCCAAGTAGCCCAGGGCTCAGGTGGCTACACCTTC	CASSQVAQGSGGYTF
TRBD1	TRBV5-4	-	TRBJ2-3	TGTGCCAGCAGCCCCGGACAGGGTTGGAGCACAGATACGCAGTATTTT	CASSPGQGWSTDTQYF
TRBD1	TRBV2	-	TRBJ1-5	TGTGCCAGCACCGGGACAGGGGAAGTTCAGCCCCAGCATTTT	CASTGTGEVQPQHF
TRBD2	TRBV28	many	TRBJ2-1	TGTGCCAGCAGCCCCATAGCGGGGGGGGACAATGAGCAGTTCTTC	CASSPIAGGDNEQFF
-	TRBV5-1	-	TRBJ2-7	TGCGCCAGCAGCCCACCCGGAGCCCCCGAGCAGTACTTC	CASSPPGAPEQYF
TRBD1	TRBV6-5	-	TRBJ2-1	TGTGCCAGCAGTTCCCGCTCGGGACAGGGGGTCGGTGAGCAGTTCTTC	CASSSRSGQGVGEQFF
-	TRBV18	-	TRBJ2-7	TGTGCCAGCTCACCAGGAGGGGGCGGCGAGCAGTACTTC	CASSPGGGGEQYF
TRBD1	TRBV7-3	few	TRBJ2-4	TGTGCCAGCGCTGAGGACAGGGGAAACATTCAGTACTTC	CASAEDRGNIQYF
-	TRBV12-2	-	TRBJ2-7	TGTGCAAGTCGCTTAGCGCTTGGCAGGAATTCCTACGAGCAGTACTTC	CASRLALGRNSYEQYF
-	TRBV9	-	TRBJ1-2	TGTGCCAGCAGCCCGGGACAACTTACCACTAACTATGGCTACACCTTC	CASSPGQLTTNYGYTF
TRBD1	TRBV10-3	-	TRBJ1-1	TGTGCCACTGCTTACCCCGGGGACAGGATAGGAACTGAAGCTTTCTTT	CATAYPGDRIGTEAFF
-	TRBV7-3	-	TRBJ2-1	TGTGCCAGCAGTAGATTTGGGACTTCCGCCTACAATGAGCAGTTCTTC	CASSRFGTSAYNEQFF